A selection of T cell receptor beta chains follows, all from one sample in a study of T cells in Graves' hyperthyroidism and ophthalmopathy. TCRdb fed the multiplex PCR reads into MiXCR, producing one record per CDR3 protein. The sample includes approximately 610,000 distinct CDR3 sequences, 14% to 15% seen only once; the top ten take over 3.5%. Sequenced input: blood. The receptor source for this set is a woman between 40 and 55 years old with Graves' ophthalmopathy. The CDR3 runs from the conserved cysteine through the conserved F or W. Clone size is not always given. Where it is, it says once, few, many or a class for expanded clones.

len | j_gene | v_gene | abundance | CDR3aa
16 | TRBJ2-2 | TRBV11-2 | many | CASSFREIRTTGELFF
15 | TRBJ1-5 | TRBV28 | many | CASNPAEGRNQPQHF
12 | TRBJ1-2 | TRBV28 | many | CASSPGPRGYTF
17 | TRBJ2-1 | TRBV29-1 | - | CSVGTASGQSSYNEQFF
13 | TRBJ1-1 | TRBV30 | once | CAWTHRANTEAFF
15 | TRBJ2-7 | TRBV7-2 | many | CASSLAGGRLSEQYF
17 | TRBJ2-5 | TRBV20-1 | many | CSALPGLAGPYQETQYF
12 | TRBJ1-1 | TRBV13 | - | CASSRERLEAFF
13 | TRBJ2-7 | TRBV7-6 | many | CASSLLQGREQYF
15 | TRBJ2-7 | TRBV9 | few | CASSGAGTSFYEQYF
15 | TRBJ1-1 | TRBV6-2/TRBV6-3 | many | CASSYVRILNTEAFF
15 | TRBJ1-1 | TRBV6-2/TRBV6-3 | - | CASSAQGRKDTEAFF
14 | TRBJ2-7 | TRBV4-2 | few | CASSQDPQGYEQYF
14 | TRBJ2-5 | TRBV6-1 | many | CASTQVGDRETQYF
13 | TRBJ1-2 | TRBV19 | many | CATPGQGLYGYTF
14 | TRBJ2-3 | TRBV9 | few | CASSYASSTDTQYF
14 | TRBJ2-7 | TRBV20-1 | many | CSARDTGVTYEQYF